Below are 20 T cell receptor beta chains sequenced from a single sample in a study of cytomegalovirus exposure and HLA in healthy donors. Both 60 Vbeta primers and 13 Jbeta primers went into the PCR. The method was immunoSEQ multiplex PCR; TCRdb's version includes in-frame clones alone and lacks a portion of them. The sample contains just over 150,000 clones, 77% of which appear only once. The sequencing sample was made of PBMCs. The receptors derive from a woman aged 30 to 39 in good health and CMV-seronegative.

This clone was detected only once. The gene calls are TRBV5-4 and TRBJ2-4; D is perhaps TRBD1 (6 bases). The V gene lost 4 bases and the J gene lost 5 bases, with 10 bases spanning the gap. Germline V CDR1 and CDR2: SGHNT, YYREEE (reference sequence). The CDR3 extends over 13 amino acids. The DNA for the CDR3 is TGTGCCAGCAGCGATCGACAGGAAAACATTCAGTACTTC. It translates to CASSDRQENIQYF.

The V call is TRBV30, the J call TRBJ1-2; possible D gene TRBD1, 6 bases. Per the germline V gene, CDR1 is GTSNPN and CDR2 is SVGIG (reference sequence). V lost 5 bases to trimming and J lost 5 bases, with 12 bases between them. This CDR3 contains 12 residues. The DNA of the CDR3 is TGTGCCTGGCGGGGGGCTATGTATGGCTACACCTTC. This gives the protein CAWRGAMYGYTF.

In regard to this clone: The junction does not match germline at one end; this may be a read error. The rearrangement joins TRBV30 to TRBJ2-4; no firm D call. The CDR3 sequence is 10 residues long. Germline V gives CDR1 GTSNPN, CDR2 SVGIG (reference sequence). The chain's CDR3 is CAWSETVPHF. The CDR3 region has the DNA TGTGCCTGGAGTGAAACGGTTCCGCACTTC.

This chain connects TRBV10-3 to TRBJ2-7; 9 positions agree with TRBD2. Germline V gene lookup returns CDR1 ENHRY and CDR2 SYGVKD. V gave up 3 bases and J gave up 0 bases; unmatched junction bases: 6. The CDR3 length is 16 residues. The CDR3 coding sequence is TGTGCCATCAGTGAAGGGATAGCGGGGGCCTCCTACGAGCAGTACTTC. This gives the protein CAISEGIAGASYEQYF.

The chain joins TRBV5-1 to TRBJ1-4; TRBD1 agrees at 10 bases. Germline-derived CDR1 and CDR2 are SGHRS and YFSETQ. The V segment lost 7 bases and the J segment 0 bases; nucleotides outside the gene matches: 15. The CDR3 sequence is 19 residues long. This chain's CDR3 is CASRRGTGVERTTNEKLFF. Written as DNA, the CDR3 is TGCGCCAGCCGGAGGGGGACAGGGGTTGAGCGGACAACTAATGAAAAACTGTTTTTT.

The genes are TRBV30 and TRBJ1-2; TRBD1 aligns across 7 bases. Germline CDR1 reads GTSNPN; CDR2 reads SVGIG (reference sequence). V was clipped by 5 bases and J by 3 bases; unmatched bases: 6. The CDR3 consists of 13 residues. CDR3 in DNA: TGTGCCTGGGACTCCGGGACAGACTATGGCTACACCTTC. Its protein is CAWDSGTDYGYTF.

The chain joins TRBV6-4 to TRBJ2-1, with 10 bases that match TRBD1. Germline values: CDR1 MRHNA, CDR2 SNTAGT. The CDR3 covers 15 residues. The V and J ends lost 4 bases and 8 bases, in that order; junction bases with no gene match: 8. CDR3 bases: TGTGCCAGCAGTGTTAGGACAGGGGGTTACGATGAGCAGTTCTTC. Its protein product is CASSVRTGGYDEQFF.

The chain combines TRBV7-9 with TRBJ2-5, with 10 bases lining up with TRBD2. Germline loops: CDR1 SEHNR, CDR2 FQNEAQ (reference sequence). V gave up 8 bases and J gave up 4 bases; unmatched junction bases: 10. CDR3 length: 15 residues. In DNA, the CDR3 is TGTGCCAGCGTCGACTCGGAGCGGGGGGGAGAGACCCAGTACTTC. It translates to CASVDSERGGETQYF.

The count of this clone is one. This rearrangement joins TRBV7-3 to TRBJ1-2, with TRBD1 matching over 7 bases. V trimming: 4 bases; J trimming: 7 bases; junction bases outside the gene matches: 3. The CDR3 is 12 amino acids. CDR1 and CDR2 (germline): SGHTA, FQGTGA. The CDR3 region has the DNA TGTGCCAGCAGCTCGACAGGGTCTGGCTACACCTTC. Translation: CASSSTGSGYTF.

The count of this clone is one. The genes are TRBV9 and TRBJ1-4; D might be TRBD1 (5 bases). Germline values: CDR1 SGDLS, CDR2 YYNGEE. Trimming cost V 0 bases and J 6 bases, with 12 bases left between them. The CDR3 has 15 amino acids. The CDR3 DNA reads TGTGCCAGCAGCGTAGATTGGGGGGTACATGAAAAACTGTTTTTT. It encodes CASSVDWGVHEKLFF.

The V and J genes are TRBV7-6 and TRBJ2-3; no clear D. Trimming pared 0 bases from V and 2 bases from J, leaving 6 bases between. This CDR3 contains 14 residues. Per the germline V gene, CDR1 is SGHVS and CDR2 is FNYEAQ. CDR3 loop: CASSLAAATDTQYF. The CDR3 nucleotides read TGTGCCAGCAGCTTAGCTGCGGCCACAGATACGCAGTATTTT.

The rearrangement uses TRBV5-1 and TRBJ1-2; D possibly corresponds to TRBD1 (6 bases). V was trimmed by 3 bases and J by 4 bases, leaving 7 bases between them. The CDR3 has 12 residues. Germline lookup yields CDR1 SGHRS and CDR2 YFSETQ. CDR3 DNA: TGCGCCAGCAGCTCACAGGGCTATGGCTACACCTTC. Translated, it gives CASSSQGYGYTF. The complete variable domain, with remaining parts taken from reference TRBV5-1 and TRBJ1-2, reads KAGVTQTPRYLIKTRGQQVTLSCSPISGHRSVSWYQQTPGQGLQFLFEYFSETQRNKGNFPGRFSGRQFSNSRSEMNVSTLELGDSALYLCASSSQGYGYTFGSGTRLTVV.

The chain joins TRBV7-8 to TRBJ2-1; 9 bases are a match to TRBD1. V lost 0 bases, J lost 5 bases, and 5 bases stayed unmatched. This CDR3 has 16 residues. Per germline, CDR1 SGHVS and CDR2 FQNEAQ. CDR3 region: CASSLAPGQGNNEQFF. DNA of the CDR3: TGTGCCAGCAGCTTAGCGCCGGGACAGGGTAACAATGAGCAGTTCTTC.

CDR3 bases: TGTGCCTGGAGCGCGACTGACTTTAATCAGCCCCAGCATTTT. Encoded protein: CAWSATDFNQPQHF. This chain joins TRBV30 and TRBJ1-5; D not certain. CDR3 length: 14 amino acids. The V end was cut by 3 bases, the J end by 4 bases, with 13 bases between. Germline loops: CDR1 GTSNPN, CDR2 SVGIG (reference sequence).

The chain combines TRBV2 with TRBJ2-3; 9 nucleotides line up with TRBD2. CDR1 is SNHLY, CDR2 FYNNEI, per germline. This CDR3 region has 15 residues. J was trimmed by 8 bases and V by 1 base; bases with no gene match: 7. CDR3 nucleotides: TGTGCCAGCAGTGAAGAAATAGCGGGGGCCCCTACGCAGTATTTT. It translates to CASSEEIAGAPTQYF. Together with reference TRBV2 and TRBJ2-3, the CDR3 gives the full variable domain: EPEVTQTPSHQVTQMGQEVILRCVPISNHLYFYWYRQILGQKVEFLVSFYNNEISEKSEIFDDQFSVERPDGSNFTLKIRSTKLEDSAMYFCASSEEIAGAPTQYFGPGTRLTVL.

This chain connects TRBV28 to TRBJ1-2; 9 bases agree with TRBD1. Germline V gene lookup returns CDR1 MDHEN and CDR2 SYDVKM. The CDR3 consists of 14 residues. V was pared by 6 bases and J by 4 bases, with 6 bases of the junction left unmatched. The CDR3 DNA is TGTGCCAGCAGCCCGGGACAGGGAGGCTATGGCTACACCTTC. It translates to CASSPGQGGYGYTF.

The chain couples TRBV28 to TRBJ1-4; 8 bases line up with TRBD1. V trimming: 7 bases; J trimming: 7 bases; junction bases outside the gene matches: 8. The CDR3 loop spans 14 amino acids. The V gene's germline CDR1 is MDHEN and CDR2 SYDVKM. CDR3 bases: TGTGCCAGCACCGTCAGGGGGCGGGGTGAAAAACTGTTTTTT. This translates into CASTVRGRGEKLFF.

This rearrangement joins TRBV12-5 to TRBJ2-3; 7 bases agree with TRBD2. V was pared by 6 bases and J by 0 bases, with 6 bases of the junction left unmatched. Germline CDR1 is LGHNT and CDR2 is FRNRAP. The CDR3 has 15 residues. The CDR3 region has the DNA TGTGCTAGTGGCCGGGGACTACCAAGCACAGATACGCAGTATTTT. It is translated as CASGRGLPSTDTQYF.

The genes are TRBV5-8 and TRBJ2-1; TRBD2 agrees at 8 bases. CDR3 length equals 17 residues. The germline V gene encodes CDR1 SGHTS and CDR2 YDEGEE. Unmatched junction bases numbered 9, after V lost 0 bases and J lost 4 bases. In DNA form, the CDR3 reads TGTGCCAGCAGCTTGGGGTTAGCGGGGTCATTATACAATGAGCAGTTCTTC. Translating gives CASSLGLAGSLYNEQFF.

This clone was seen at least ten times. The CDR3 region is CASSLVEDNTEAFF. The CDR3 bases are TGCGCCAGCAGCTTGGTAGAGGATAACACTGAAGCTTTCTTT. The V call is TRBV5-1, the J call TRBJ1-1; D is unresolved. Germline loops: CDR1 SGHRS, CDR2 YFSETQ. Between the trimmed V and J ends, which lost 0 bases and 2 bases, there was a span of 8 bases. The CDR3 totals 14 residues. The whole variable domain, filled in from reference TRBV5-1 and TRBJ1-1, reads KAGVTQTPRYLIKTRGQQVTLSCSPISGHRSVSWYQQTPGQGLQFLFEYFSETQRNKGNFPGRFSGRQFSNSRSEMNVSTLELGDSALYLCASSLVEDNTEAFFGQGTRLTVV.